Given below is one T cell receptor beta chain in context. Antigen unknown. Assay: immunoSEQ multiplex PCR; the TCRdb copy retains only in-frame clones and omits some. Among about 43,000 clones listed, roughly 91% were seen once. These data come from a study of OX40 agonist ivuxolimab in advanced cancers. Across the study: Clinicians treated patients with ivuxolimab, an agonistic anti-OX40 (CD134) antibody. The study reported partial responses in three patients: one hepatocellular carcinoma, two cutaneous melanoma. General observations from the study: Researchers did not determine the expanded peripheral T cells' antigen specificity.

Blood samples were obtained at baseline, cycle 4 day 1, and cycle 7 day 1. The length of the CDR3 is 15 residues. CDR1 is GTSNPN, CDR2 SVGIG, per germline (reference sequence). Unmatched junction bases numbered 4, after V lost 2 bases and J lost 2 bases. The clonotype originates from an adult with an advanced solid tumor such as melanoma, head and neck, liver or kidney cancer. The material was CD4+ or CD8+ T cells sorted from blood, obtained in a trial of the OX40 agonist ivuxolimab. The V call is TRBV30, the J call TRBJ2-5, with 11 bases matching TRBD2. CDR3 protein: CAWSSGTSGQETQYF. The CDR3 nucleotides are TGTGCCTGGAGTTCCGGGACTAGCGGTCAAGAGACCCAGTACTTC.